This entry is about one TCR beta chain. The antigen remains unidentified. This record comes from a study of cytomegalovirus exposure and HLA in healthy donors. Study at large: Membership in the Caucasian-associated ancestry cluster was found for about four fifths of about 430 genotyped donors. Findings of the study overall: A link between a missense DCLRE1C variant and TCR beta V- and J-gene trimming emerged from a later analysis. It was reported that the classifier diagnosed cytomegalovirus status with high specificity and sensitivity in both the original and validation cohorts. Most observed TCR sequences were rare, whereas some public TCRs were detected in many donors.

PCR employed 60 Vbeta and 13 Jbeta primers. The protocol was immunoSEQ multiplex PCR, while the TCRdb copy is restricted to in-frame clones and leaves out a portion. The repertoire holds about 83,000 clones, with 78% as singletons. The CDR3 extends over 15 amino acids. The trim removed 2 bases at V and 5 bases at J, leaving 5 bases unmatched. Germline loops: CDR1 SGHNT, CDR2 YYREEE (reference sequence). Sequenced material: PBMCs. The source is a man aged 18 to 30 in good health and CMV-seropositive. This chain connects TRBV5-4 to TRBJ2-3; TRBD2 agrees at 10 bases. The CDR3 bases are TGTGCCAGCAGCTTTCCGGGACTAGCGAGAGATACGCAGTATTTT. Protein sequence: CASSFPGLARDTQYF.